These 28 T cell receptor beta chains originate from one sample sequenced in a study of blood T cell repertoires in COVID-19. TCRdb keeps only in-frame clones here, not all; method: immunoSEQ multiplex PCR. The sample includes fewer than 50,000 clones, about four fifths of them seen just once. The source material was peripheral blood. Receptors originate from a man aged 80 or over with active or convalescent COVID-19.

The chain couples TRBV27 to TRBJ2-1; 8 nucleotides match TRBD1. The trim removed 2 bases at V and 4 bases at J, leaving 10 bases unmatched. Germline V gene sequence: CDR1 MNHEY, CDR2 SMNVEV (reference sequence). CDR3 size: 17 residues. DNA for the CDR3: TGTGCCAGCAGTTTAAATGGTGAGGGACAGGAGTACAATGAGCAGTTCTTC. Residues: CASSLNGEGQEYNEQFF.

The chain uses TRBV6-2 or TRBV6-3 and TRBJ2-2; 14 bases agree with TRBD2. Germline loops: CDR1 MNHEY, CDR2 SVGEGT. The CDR3 extends over 17 amino acids. J was trimmed by 3 bases and V by 6 bases; bases with no gene match: 6. CDR3 sequence reads: CASSPGGLAGDTGELFF. Here the CDR3 DNA reads TGTGCCAGCAGCCCCGGGGGACTAGCGGGGGACACCGGGGAGCTGTTTTTT.

This clone has a single count. The chain uses TRBV7-3 and TRBJ1-2; D may be TRBD1 (6 bases). The V end lost 2 bases, the J end lost 7 bases, and 11 bases lay between the germline ends. Per the germline V gene, CDR1 is SGHTA and CDR2 is FQGTGA. The CDR3 loop spans 13 amino acids. The CDR3 DNA reads TGTGCCAGCAGCTTACAGGGGAGGGTTGGCTACACCTTC. This encodes CASSLQGRVGYTF.

The V gene is TRBV10-3, the J gene TRBJ1-5, with 7 nucleotides matching TRBD1. The CDR3 is made up of 15 amino acids. The V gene's germline CDR1 is ENHRY and CDR2 SYGVKD. Trimming cost V 2 bases and J 6 bases; bases outside gene matches: 7. CDR3 in amino acids: CAISEVRGRFQPQHF. DNA of the CDR3: TGTGCCATCAGTGAGGTCAGGGGGAGGTTTCAGCCCCAGCATTTT.

A remark on this clone: Other DNA sequences in the same sample also yield this CDR3. V usage is TRBV5-1 and J usage is TRBJ2-1; D gene unclear. This CDR3 is built from 16 residues. Per the germline V gene, CDR1 is SGHRS and CDR2 is YFSETQ. Trimming took off 2 bases at V and 1 base at J, with 13 bases between the two ends. The CDR3 spells CASSFLAERSYNEQFF. The CDR3 region has the DNA TGCGCCAGCAGCTTCCTGGCCGAGAGGTCCTACAATGAGCAGTTCTTC. The variable domain in full, completed from reference TRBV5-1 and TRBJ2-1, reads KAGVTQTPRYLIKTRGQQVTLSCSPISGHRSVSWYQQTPGQGLQFLFEYFSETQRNKGNFPGRFSGRQFSNSRSEMNVSTLELGDSALYLCASSFLAERSYNEQFFGPGTRLTVL.

The rearrangement joins TRBV24-1 to TRBJ2-3; 10 nucleotides line up with TRBD2. V dropped 4 bases and J dropped 3; count of bases not matched to a gene: 3. CDR1 and CDR2 from the germline V gene are KGHDR and SFDVKD. This CDR3 comprises 15 residues. CDR3 coding DNA: TGTGCCACCAGTGAGCCGACTAGCGGGACAGATACGCAGTATTTT. It encodes CATSEPTSGTDTQYF.

This chain joins TRBV9 and TRBJ2-7, with D possibly matching TRBD2 (6 bases). Germline CDR1 is SGDLS and CDR2 is YYNGEE. V was trimmed by 0 bases and J by 2 bases, leaving 12 bases between them. The CDR3 spans 15 residues. The CDR3 loop is CASSVDRAGPYEQYF. The CDR3 coding sequence is TGTGCCAGCAGCGTAGATAGGGCGGGACCCTACGAGCAGTACTTC.

This clone was counted between two and nine times. The chain joins TRBV9 to TRBJ2-1; 8 nucleotides match TRBD2. The germline gives CDR1 SGDLS, CDR2 YYNGEE. CDR3 length equals 17 residues. Germline trimming cut 0 bases from V and 7 bases from J; bases unmatched to any gene: 12. CDR3 sequence: CASSVDEAGARDNEQFF. DNA for the CDR3: TGTGCCAGCAGCGTAGATGAAGCGGGAGCACGGGATAATGAGCAGTTCTTC.

This clone was recorded only once. The chain joins TRBV7-9 to TRBJ1-1, with a weak D call TRBD1 (5 bases). The CDR3 is made up of 16 amino acids. Looked up from germline, CDR1 is SEHNR and CDR2 is FQNEAQ (reference sequence). Deletions cut 5 bases from V and 1 base from J, with 17 bases between. CDR3 sequence reads: CASSVWGGQGNTEAFF. CDR3 sequence (DNA): TGTGCCAGCAGCGTGTGGGGAGGTCAGGGGAACACTGAAGCTTTCTTT.

The genes are TRBV2 and TRBJ1-6, with a weak D call TRBD1 (6 bases). Between the trimmed V and J ends, which lost 6 bases and 9 bases, there was a span of 15 bases. Germline V lookup: CDR1 SNHLY, CDR2 FYNNEI. The CDR3 has 14 residues. In nucleotides, the CDR3 is TGTGCCAGCAGCCCAACAGGGTTGTCTTCACCCCTCCACTTT. Translated: CASSPTGLSSPLHF.

The chain couples TRBV10-3 to TRBJ2-7; a possible D gene is TRBD1 (5 bases). Trimming pared 8 bases from V and 5 bases from J, leaving 16 bases between. Germline V gene lookup returns CDR1 ENHRY and CDR2 SYGVKD. This CDR3 contains 13 residues. CDR3 region: CAILEAGRNEQYF. The CDR3 DNA reads as TGTGCCATCCTCGAGGCAGGGCGGAACGAGCAGTACTTC.

The V gene is TRBV5-1, the J gene TRBJ2-5; 10 bases match TRBD1. Per the germline V gene, CDR1 is SGHRS and CDR2 is YFSETQ. Trimming at V came to 4 bases and at J to 1 base, leaving 7 bases not matched to a gene. CDR3 length equals 16 residues. Here the CDR3 DNA reads TGCGCCAGCAGCCCCGGGACAGGGGCGGCCCAAGAGACCCAGTACTTC. Protein sequence: CASSPGTGAAQETQYF.

The J gene is TRBJ1-1, the V gene TRBV6-5; no firm D call. CDR1 and CDR2 from the germline V gene are MNHEY and SVGAGI. This CDR3 contains 14 residues. V lost 11 bases and J lost 2, with 18 bases in between. CDR3 sequence: CACRALVLNTEAFF. For the CDR3, the DNA is TGTGCCTGCCGCGCGTTAGTTCTTAACACTGAAGCTTTCTTT.

The chain uses TRBV7-2 and TRBJ1-1; no clear D. The ends were cut back, 5 bases at V and 4 bases at J, with 14 bases in the middle. Germline V gene data show CDR1 as SGHTA and CDR2 as FQGNSA. This CDR3 spans 14 amino acids. The CDR3: CASSVLPPGTEAFF. The CDR3 DNA follows: TGTGCCAGCAGCGTTCTCCCACCCGGCACTGAAGCTTTCTTT. Complete variable domain (other parts from reference TRBV7-2 and TRBJ1-1): GAGVSQSPSNKVTEKGKDVELRCDPISGHTALYWYRQSLGQGLEFLIYFQGNSAPDKSGLPSDRFSAERTGGSVSTLTIQRTQQEDSAVYLCASSVLPPGTEAFFGQGTRLTVV.

The J gene is TRBJ1-5, the V gene TRBV28; no definite D call. In germline, CDR1 is MDHEN, CDR2 SYDVKM. V lost 6 bases to trimming and J lost 11 bases, with 11 bases between them. The CDR3 covers 11 residues. CDR3 DNA: TGTGCCAGCAGCTACTCCGGGTCCCAGCATTTT. As protein: CASSYSGSQHF.

The rearrangement joins TRBV3-1 (or the pseudogene TRBV3-2) to TRBJ2-3, with 10 bases aligning to TRBD1. J was trimmed by 7 bases and V by 0 bases; bases with no gene match: 7. The CDR3 covers 16 residues. In germline, CDR1 is LGHDT, CDR2 YNNKEL (reference sequence). The chain's CDR3 is CASSQEETGGINTQYF. CDR3 nucleotide sequence: TGTGCCAGCAGCCAAGAGGAGACAGGGGGCATAAATACGCAGTATTTT.

On this clone itself: Its ends do not fully match the called genes, so a read error is possible. The CDR3 region has the DNA TGTGCCCGCAGCCGGGAGGGGGCGGGGGGATACTACGAGCAGTACTTC. Protein product: CARSREGAGGYYEQYF. The chain couples TRBV2 to TRBJ2-7, with D possibly being TRBD2 (8 bases). Germline assignment: CDR1 SNHLY and CDR2 FYNNEI. The CDR3 runs 16 residues.

The chain employs TRBV6-4 and TRBJ2-1; 8 bases agree with TRBD2. V gave up 5 bases and J gave up 6 bases; unmatched junction bases: 6. The germline CDR1 and CDR2 sequences are MRHNA and SNTAGT. The CDR3 extends over 14 amino acids. CDR3 DNA: TGTGCCAGCAGTACCGTAGCGGGGAGCAATGAGCAGTTCTTC. This codes for CASSTVAGSNEQFF.

The chain carries TRBV27 and TRBJ1-4; D ambiguous. V gave up 5 bases and J gave up 8 bases, with 12 bases separating them. The CDR3 extends over 13 amino acids. Looked up from germline, CDR1 is MNHEY and CDR2 is SMNVEV (reference sequence). The CDR3: CASSPSPREKLFF. The CDR3 DNA reads TGTGCCAGCAGTCCCTCCCCTAGGGAAAAACTGTTTTTT. The variable domain in full, with the rest retrieved from reference TRBV27 and TRBJ1-4, is EAQVTQNPRYLITVTGKKLTVTCSQNMNHEYMSWYRQDPGLGLRQIYYSMNVEVTDKGDVPEGYKVSRKEKRNFPLILESPSPNQTSLYFCASSPSPREKLFFGSGTQLSVL.

The gene calls are TRBV27 and TRBJ2-1; TRBD2 aligns across 9 bases. CDR3 size: 17 residues. Trimming removed 0 bases from V and 7 bases from J; junction bases left unmatched: 10. Germline CDR1 is MNHEY and CDR2 is SMNVEV (reference sequence). The CDR3 region is CASSLSKFLAGKNEQFF. CDR3 bases: TGTGCCAGCAGTTTATCGAAATTTCTAGCGGGGAAGAATGAGCAGTTCTTC.

The chain carries TRBV28 and TRBJ2-1; tentative D call: TRBD2 (6 bases). Between the trimmed V and J ends, which lost 8 bases and 1 base, there was a span of 15 bases. The germline V gene encodes CDR1 MDHEN and CDR2 SYDVKM. This CDR3 has 15 amino acids. This CDR3 is CASQSEGRSYNEQFF. For the CDR3, the DNA is TGTGCCAGCCAATCGGAGGGAAGGTCCTACAATGAGCAGTTCTTC. Full variable domain (missing parts from reference TRBV28 and TRBJ2-1): DVKVTQSSRYLVKRTGEKVFLECVQDMDHENMFWYRQDPGLGLRLIYFSYDVKMKEKGDIPEGYSVSREKKERFSLILESASTNQTSMYLCASQSEGRSYNEQFFGPGTRLTVL.

V gene TRBV28 combines with J gene TRBJ2-7; perhaps TRBD1 as D (6 bases). Germline assignment: CDR1 MDHEN and CDR2 SYDVKM. The CDR3 runs 14 residues. The V and J ends lost 3 bases and 6 bases respectively, with 15 bases between them. In DNA, the CDR3 is TGTGCCAGCAGTTTGGTAGGGGGAAGAGGCGAGCAGTACTTC. This codes for CASSLVGGRGEQYF. The full variable domain, with the rest looked up from reference TRBV28 and TRBJ2-7, is DVKVTQSSRYLVKRTGEKVFLECVQDMDHENMFWYRQDPGLGLRLIYFSYDVKMKEKGDIPEGYSVSREKKERFSLILESASTNQTSMYLCASSLVGGRGEQYFGPGTRLTVT.

This clone has more than one count but fewer than ten. V is TRBV6-2 or TRBV6-3 and J is TRBJ1-1; D is unclear. Trimming left V 0 bases short and J 1 base short, with 12 bases between. The CDR3 sequence is 16 residues long. CDR1 and CDR2 (germline): MNHEY, SVGEGT. CDR3 coding DNA: TGTGCCAGCAGTTACTCCAGACAAAGAGAGAACACTGAAGCTTTCTTT. Translating gives CASSYSRQRENTEAFF.

The chain carries TRBV2 and TRBJ2-7, with 7 bases fitting TRBD2. Germline CDR1 SNHLY, CDR2 FYNNEI. Trimming removed 7 bases from V and 3 bases from J; junction bases left unmatched: 9. The CDR3 extends over 14 amino acids. The CDR3: CASTRERGLYEQYF. In DNA form, the CDR3 reads TGTGCCAGCACCCGCGAGCGGGGCCTCTACGAGCAGTACTTC.

The chain joins TRBV7-2 to TRBJ1-4; TRBD1 is a possible D gene (6 bases). Germline V CDR1 and CDR2: SGHTA, FQGNSA. The CDR3 is 16 residues long. The V and J ends lost 6 bases and 7 bases respectively, with 21 bases between them. The CDR3 sequence is CASRPSGIQGGEKLFF. DNA of the CDR3: TGTGCCAGCAGGCCCTCGGGGATCCAAGGGGGTGAAAAACTGTTTTTT.

This chain joins TRBV18 and TRBJ2-5; 8 positions match TRBD1. J gave up 5 bases and V 4 bases, and 6 bases lay outside the gene matches. The germline V gene has CDR1 KGHSH and CDR2 LQKENI. There are 14 residues in the CDR3. The CDR3 coding sequence is TGTGCCAGCTCACGTTCAGGGGGCGACGAGACCCAGTACTTC. It yields the protein CASSRSGGDETQYF.

The gene calls are TRBV27 and TRBJ1-2; the D gene is possibly TRBD1 (5 bases). Germline V gene sequence: CDR1 MNHEY, CDR2 SMNVEV (reference sequence). This CDR3 has 13 amino acids. V lost 4 bases and J 4 bases, leaving 10 bases between the germline ends. The DNA for the CDR3 is TGTGCCAGCAGTTCCACAGGCTTCTATGGCTACACCTTC. Its protein product is CASSSTGFYGYTF.

This chain uses TRBV19 with TRBJ2-3; the match to TRBD1 covers 8 bases. The germline CDR1 and CDR2 sequences are LNHDA and SQIVND (reference sequence). The V and J ends lost 5 bases and 4 bases, in that order; junction bases with no gene match: 8. There are 15 residues in the CDR3. The CDR3 reads CASSLAGGFADTQYF. The DNA of the CDR3 is TGTGCCAGTAGTCTAGCAGGGGGCTTCGCAGATACGCAGTATTTT.